The following is a T cell receptor beta chain sequence with its context. The target antigen is unknown. CDR1 and CDR2 (germline): ENHRY, SYGVKD. Trimming shortened V by 10 bases and J by 1 base, and 11 bases separated the two germline ends. The CDR3 runs to 13 residues. The sample originates from a study of blood T cells in healthy people across ages. Study outcomes and limitations: Shifts in expanded clonotypes may have been confounded by donor CMV status, which was unknown.

Using a J-beta primer mix together with a sample-barcoded 5' primer, a second PCR was run for roughly 6 to 11 cycles. Carrying 12 random nucleotides, a template-switch adaptor labeled each individual cDNA molecule. A minimum of 2.5 million CDR3-containing paired-end reads was obtained for each sample. TCRdb reprocessed the 5' RACE reads via MiXCR and lists one record per CDR3 protein. The sample includes about 1.7 million distinct CDR3 sequences, approximately 28% of them seen just once. The V and J genes are TRBV10-3 and TRBJ2-4; D is possibly TRBD1 (7 bases). This TCR came from a woman aged 25-40 years in good health. Sequenced input: blood. Written as DNA, the CDR3 is TGTGCCACCTCAGGGGGGGCCAAAAACATTCAGTACTTC. The encoded protein is CATSGGAKNIQYF.